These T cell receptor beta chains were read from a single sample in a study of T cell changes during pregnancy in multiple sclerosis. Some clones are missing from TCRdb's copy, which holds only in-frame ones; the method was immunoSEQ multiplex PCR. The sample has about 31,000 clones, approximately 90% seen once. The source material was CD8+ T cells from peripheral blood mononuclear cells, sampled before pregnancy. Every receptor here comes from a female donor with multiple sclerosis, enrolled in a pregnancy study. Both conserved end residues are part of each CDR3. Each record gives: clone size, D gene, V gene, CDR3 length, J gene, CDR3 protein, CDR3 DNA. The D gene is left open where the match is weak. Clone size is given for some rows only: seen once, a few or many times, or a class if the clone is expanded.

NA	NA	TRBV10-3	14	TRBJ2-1	CAISDRASANEQFF	TGTGCCATCAGTGATAGGGCTAGCGCCAATGAGCAGTTCTTC
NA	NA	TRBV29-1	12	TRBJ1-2	CSGEGGAEGYTF	TGCAGCGGGGAAGGGGGGGCAGAAGGCTACACCTTC
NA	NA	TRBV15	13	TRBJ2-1	CATGSGEVNEQFF	TGTGCCACCGGATCCGGAGAGGTGAATGAGCAGTTCTTC
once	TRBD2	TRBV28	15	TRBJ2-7	CASSLTSANSYEQYF	TGTGCCAGCAGTTTGACTAGCGCTAACTCCTACGAGCAGTACTTC
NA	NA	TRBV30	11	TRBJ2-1	CAWSVRREQFF	TGTGCCTGGAGTGTCCGCAGGGAGCAGTTCTTC
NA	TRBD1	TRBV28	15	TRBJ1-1	CASSLSPGGVTEAFF	TGTGCCAGCAGTTTATCTCCAGGGGGCGTCACTGAAGCTTTCTTT
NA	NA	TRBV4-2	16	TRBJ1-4	CASSQARQTTNEKLFF	TGTGCCAGCAGCCAAGCCCGACAAACAACTAATGAAAAACTGTTTTTT
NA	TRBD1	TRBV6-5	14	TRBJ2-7	CASRAGTGLTEQYF	TGTGCCAGCAGAGCCGGGACAGGGCTTACCGAGCAGTACTTC
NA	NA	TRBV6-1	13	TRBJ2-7	CASSEASYHEQYF	TGTGCCAGCAGTGAGGCCAGTTACCACGAGCAGTACTTC
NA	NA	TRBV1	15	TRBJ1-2	CTSSQAGTPPYGYTF	TGCACCAGCAGCCAAGCCGGGACACCACCCTATGGCTACACCTTC
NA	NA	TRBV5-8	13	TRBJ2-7	CASSWTSRGEQYF	TGTGCCAGCAGCTGGACTTCCAGGGGCGAGCAGTACTTC
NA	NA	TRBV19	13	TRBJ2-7	CASSSDTSYEQYF	TGTGCCAGTAGCTCCGACACCTCCTACGAGCAGTACTTC
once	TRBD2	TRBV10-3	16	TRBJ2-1	CAISEPLADVGNEQFF	TGTGCCATCAGTGAGCCCCTAGCGGACGTGGGCAATGAGCAGTTCTTC
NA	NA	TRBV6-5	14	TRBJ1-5	CASSCRGADQPQHF	TGTGCCAGCAGTTGCAGAGGAGCAGATCAGCCCCAGCATTTT
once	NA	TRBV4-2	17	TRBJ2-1	CASSQTLAPSSYNEQFF	TGTGCCAGCAGCCAAACTCTAGCGCCTAGCTCCTACAATGAGCAGTTCTTC
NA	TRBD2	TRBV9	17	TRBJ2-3	CASGSDRTSGRTDTQYF	TGTGCCAGCGGATCCGACAGGACTAGCGGCAGAACAGATACGCAGTATTTT
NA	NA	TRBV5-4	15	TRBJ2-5	CASSLDGGSQETQYF	TGTGCCAGCAGCTTGGATGGGGGCAGCCAAGAGACCCAGTACTTC
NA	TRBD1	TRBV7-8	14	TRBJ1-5	CASGTGTGGQPQHF	TGTGCCAGCGGTACAGGGACAGGGGGCCAGCCCCAGCATTTT
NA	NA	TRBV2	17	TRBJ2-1	CASSNPRAESSYNEQFF	TGTGCCAGCTCGAACCCCAGGGCCGAAAGCTCCTACAATGAGCAGTTCTTC
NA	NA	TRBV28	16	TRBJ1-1	CASSLIAGEVNTEAFF	TGTGCCAGCAGTTTAATTGCGGGGGAGGTGAACACTGAAGCTTTCTTT
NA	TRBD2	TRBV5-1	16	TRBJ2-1	CASSFGERESSNEQFF	TGCGCCAGCAGCTTTGGAGAGCGGGAGTCATCCAATGAGCAGTTCTTC
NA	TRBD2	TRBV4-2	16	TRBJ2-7	CASSQDSASGGYEQYF	TGTGCCAGCAGCCAAGATTCGGCTAGCGGGGGATACGAGCAGTACTTC
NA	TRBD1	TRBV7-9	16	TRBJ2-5	CASSPRTGDAEETQYF	TGTGCCAGCAGCCCTAGGACAGGGGATGCAGAAGAGACCCAGTACTTC
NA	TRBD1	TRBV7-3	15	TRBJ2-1	CASSLRQGVQNEQFF	TGTGCCAGCAGCTTAAGACAGGGGGTGCAAAATGAGCAGTTCTTC
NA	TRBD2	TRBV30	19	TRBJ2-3	CAWSVQRAGGGPTTDTQYF	TGTGCCTGGAGTGTACAAAGGGCGGGAGGGGGTCCCACCACAGATACGCAGTATTTT
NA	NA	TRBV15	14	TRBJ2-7	CATSGLSSSREQYF	TGTGCCACCAGCGGACTTAGCAGCTCTCGCGAGCAGTACTTC
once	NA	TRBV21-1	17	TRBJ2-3	CASSTWSSGRRTDTQYF	TGTGCCAGCAGCACGTGGAGTAGCGGGAGACGGACAGATACGCAGTATTTT
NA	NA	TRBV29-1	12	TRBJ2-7	CSVGTPAYEQYF	TGCAGCGTTGGGACACCCGCCTACGAGCAGTACTTC
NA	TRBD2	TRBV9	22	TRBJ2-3	CASSVNRRLAGGPSPTTDTQYF	TGTGCCAGCAGCGTAAATCGGCGACTAGCGGGAGGGCCTAGTCCTACCACAGATACGCAGTATTTT
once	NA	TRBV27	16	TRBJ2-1	CASSLLSDYSYNEQFF	TGTGCCAGCAGTTTATTGTCGGACTACTCCTACAATGAGCAGTTCTTC
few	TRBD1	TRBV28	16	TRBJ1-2	CASSLLSGTGVSGYTF	TGTGCCAGCAGTTTATTGTCGGGGACAGGGGTTAGTGGCTACACCTTC
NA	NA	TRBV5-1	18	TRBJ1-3	CASSLGKGRETSGNTIYF	TGCGCCAGCAGCTTGGGAAAAGGACGGGAAACCTCTGGAAACACCATATATTTT
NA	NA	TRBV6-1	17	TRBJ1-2	CASSVPGTFGANYGYTF	TGTGCCAGCAGTGTTCCTGGGACATTCGGAGCTAACTATGGCTACACCTTC
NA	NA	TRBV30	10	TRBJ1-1	CAWRVTEAFF	TGTGCCTGGCGGGTAACTGAAGCTTTCTTT
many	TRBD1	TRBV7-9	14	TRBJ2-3	CASRGQAGTDTQYF	TGTGCCAGCAGGGGACAGGCTGGCACAGATACGCAGTATTTT